This note documents a single T cell receptor beta chain sequence. Antigen unknown. The PCR was carried out with 60 Vbeta primers and 13 Jbeta primers. Per the original methods: The count from a later analysis was some 83 million unique TCR beta chains, some 10 million of them shared. Some clones are missing from TCRdb's copy, which holds only in-frame ones; the method was immunoSEQ multiplex PCR. Clone size and V and J calls were adopted from that table, with D and trimming inferred from the DNA. The sample lists approximately 170,000 clones, just over 75% occurring once. These data originate in a study of cytomegalovirus exposure and HLA in healthy donors. Study-level points and caveats: A later analysis linked a missense variant in DCLRE1C to the trimming of TCR beta V and J genes. It was reportedly the case that the classifier diagnosed cytomegalovirus status with high specificity and sensitivity.

This CDR3 is 15 amino acids long. V lost 0 bases to trimming and J lost 8 bases; unmatched junction nucleotides: 5. Germline loops: CDR1 SGHTA, CDR2 FQGNSA. The rearrangement joins TRBV7-2 to TRBJ1-5; 9 bases align to TRBD1. Sequencing was carried out using PBMCs. This TCR came from a man between 40 and 49 years old in good health and CMV-seronegative. The CDR3 sequence: CASSLAGQGNEPQHF. In nucleotides, the CDR3 is TGTGCCAGCAGCTTAGCGGGACAGGGTAATGAGCCCCAGCATTTT. Complete variable domain (other parts from reference TRBV7-2 and TRBJ1-5): GAGVSQSPSNKVTEKGKDVELRCDPISGHTALYWYRQSLGQGLEFLIYFQGNSAPDKSGLPSDRFSAERTGGSVSTLTIQRTQQEDSAVYLCASSLAGQGNEPQHFGDGTRLSIL.